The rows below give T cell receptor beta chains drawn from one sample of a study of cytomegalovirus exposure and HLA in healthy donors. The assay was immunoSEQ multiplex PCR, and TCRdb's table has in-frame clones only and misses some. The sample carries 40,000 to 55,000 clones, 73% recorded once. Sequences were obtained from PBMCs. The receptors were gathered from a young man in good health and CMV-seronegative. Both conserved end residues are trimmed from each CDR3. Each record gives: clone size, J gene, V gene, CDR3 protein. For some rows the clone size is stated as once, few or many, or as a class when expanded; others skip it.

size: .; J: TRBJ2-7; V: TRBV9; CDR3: ASSGQGGAVEQY
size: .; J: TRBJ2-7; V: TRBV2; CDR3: ASSRETGGYEQY
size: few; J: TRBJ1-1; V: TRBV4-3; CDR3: ASSQAGMNTEAF
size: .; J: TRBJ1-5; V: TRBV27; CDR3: ASSLGTGNQPQH
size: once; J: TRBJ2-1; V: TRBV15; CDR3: ASSGETIYNEQF
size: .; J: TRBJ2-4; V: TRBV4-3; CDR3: ASSQDPGWSIQY
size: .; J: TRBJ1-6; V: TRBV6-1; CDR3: ASSLGGVTGSPLH
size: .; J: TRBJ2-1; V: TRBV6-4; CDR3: ASSVAGGRNEQF
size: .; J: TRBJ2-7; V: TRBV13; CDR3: ASSLGTGRYEQY
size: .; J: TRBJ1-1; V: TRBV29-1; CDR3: SVVGQNTEAF
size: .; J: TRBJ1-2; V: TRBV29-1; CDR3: SVDRPQGYYGYT
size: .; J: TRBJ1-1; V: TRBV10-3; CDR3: AISAQRGGGAEAF
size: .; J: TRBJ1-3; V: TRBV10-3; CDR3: AISESQGISGNTIY
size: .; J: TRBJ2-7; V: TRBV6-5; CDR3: ASSYASSHYEQY
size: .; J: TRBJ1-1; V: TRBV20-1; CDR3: SALTEEAF
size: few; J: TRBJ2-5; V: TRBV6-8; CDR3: ATYPGLAGVGETQY
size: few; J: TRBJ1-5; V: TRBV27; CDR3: ATKTGLNQPQH